This TCR beta chain stems from a study of spatial heterogeneity in lung cancer. Turning to the study itself: The cohort: 65 to 80 early-stage, untreated non-small cell lung cancer patients. Mean representation of each unique TCR and UMI combination in the raw reads exceeded nine occurrences. Beta-chain sequences consistently outnumbered alpha-chain sequences in detection.

The time point was: blood at routine non-recurrence follow-up after resection. Researchers sequenced whole RNA taken from tumor, nontumor lung or frozen PBMC without sorting. TCRdb ran MiXCR on the 5' RACE reads and lists one entry per CDR3 protein. This table holds over 15,000 distinct CDR3 sequences, about 20% found once. Between the trimmed V and J ends, which lost 1 base and 7 bases, there was a span of 11 bases. The CDR3 sequence is 13 residues long. Germline assignment: CDR1 MGHRA and CDR2 YSYEKL. The V gene is TRBV4-1, the J gene TRBJ2-7, with D maybe TRBD2 (6 bases). The sequenced sample was PBMCs, obtained at follow-up. The origin of this receptor is a male donor with early-stage non-small cell lung cancer. The DNA for the CDR3 is TGCGCCAGCAGCCAAGTCGGGGGTGAAGAGCAGTACTTC. Its protein product is CASSQVGGEEQYF.